A selection of T cell receptor beta chains follows, all from one sample in a study of regulatory T cells in long-lasting Graves disease. TCRdb re-called the multiplex PCR reads with MiXCR, one entry per CDR3 protein. This repertoire shows 440,000 or so distinct CDR3 sequences, under 15% found once; its top ten account for over 15%. This sample was also put to use in a study of T cells in Graves' hyperthyroidism and ophthalmopathy.

The sample was peripheral blood mononuclear cells (PBMCs), taken at new diagnosis, from a patient treated with antithyroid drugs. All receptors derive from a woman aged 30 to 39 with Graves disease. CDR3s include the opening cysteine and the closing phenylalanine or tryptophan. The D gene is left open where the match is weak. Only part of the rows carry a size: once, few, many, or a class if the clone is expanded.

J | D | size | V | CDR3 | DNA
TRBJ2-7 | - | many | TRBV27 | CASSSPGLVEQYF | TGTGCCAGCAGTTCTCCCGGCTTAGTCGAGCAGTACTTC
TRBJ2-1 | - | many | TRBV18 | CASSPPFSGDRSYNEQFF | TGTGCCAGCTCACCACCGTTTTCGGGAGACCGATCCTACAATGAGCAGTTCTTC
TRBJ2-5 | - | many | TRBV28 | CASSFQLGEEIREETQYF | TGTGCCAGCAGTTTTCAGCTGGGGGAGGAGATCCGAGAAGAGACCCAGTACTTC
TRBJ2-1 | - | many | TRBV7-9 | CASSPPGANEQFF | TGTGCCAGCAGCCCCCCTGGGGCTAATGAGCAGTTCTTC
TRBJ2-6 | - | few | TRBV30 | CAWSVRVGVNSGANVLTF | TGTGCCTGGAGTGTACGGGTTGGGGTAAACTCTGGGGCCAACGTCCTGACTTTC
TRBJ1-1 | TRBD1 | many | TRBV7-3 | CASSRTGGAGTEAFF | TGTGCCAGCAGCAGGACAGGGGGCGCGGGCACTGAAGCTTTCTTT
TRBJ1-1 | - | - | TRBV29-1 | CSVPETGPVTEAFF | TGCAGCGTTCCCGAAACAGGGCCGGTGACTGAAGCTTTCTTT
TRBJ2-7 | TRBD2 | many | TRBV20-1 | CSAKDGRASGRYQDEQYF | TGCAGTGCGAAAGATGGGAGGGCCAGCGGGAGGTATCAGGACGAGCAGTACTTC
TRBJ1-6 | - | many | TRBV25-1 | CASSKGQTRAPLHF | TGTGCCAGCAGCAAAGGACAGACTAGAGCACCCCTCCACTTT
TRBJ2-3 | - | once | TRBV11-1 | CASSVVGTPITDTQYF | TGTGCCAGCAGCGTTGTCGGGACACCGATCACAGATACGCAGTATTTT
TRBJ1-1 | TRBD1 | - | TRBV12-3/TRBV12-4 | CASSRRDRVYEAFF | TGTGCCAGCAGCCGCCGGGACAGGGTATATGAAGCTTTCTTT
TRBJ2-2 | - | - | TRBV30 | CAWSSGMNTGELFF | TGTGCCTGGAGTAGCGGAATGAACACCGGGGAGCTGTTTTTT
TRBJ1-4 | - | many | TRBV12-3/TRBV12-4 | CASSLEPILREKLFF | TGTGCCAGCAGTCTCGAACCGATACTCAGAGAAAAACTGTTTTTT
TRBJ2-4 | - | few | TRBV19 | CASSIDSGGFGRNIQYF | TGTGCCAGTAGTATAGATTCTGGGGGATTCGGTAGAAACATTCAGTACTTC
TRBJ1-6 | - | - | TRBV20-1 | CSARSGDSPLHF | TGCAGTGCCAGATCGGGGGATTCACCCCTCCACTTT
TRBJ2-1 | - | few | TRBV12-5 | CASGLEGSEQFF | TGTGCTAGTGGTTTGGAAGGGAGTGAGCAGTTCTTC
TRBJ2-1 | - | once | TRBV11-3 | CASSYGGGTGFNDEQFF | TGTGCCAGCAGCTACGGGGGGGGGACAGGGTTTAACGACGAGCAGTTCTTC
TRBJ2-5 | TRBD1 | many | TRBV12-3/TRBV12-4 | CASSPRGYQETQYF | TGTGCCAGCAGTCCCAGGGGGTACCAAGAGACCCAGTACTTC
TRBJ2-1 | TRBD2 | - | TRBV9 | CASSVDGGGQFF | TGTGCCAGCAGCGTAGACGGCGGGGGGCAGTTCTTC
TRBJ2-7 | - | many | TRBV28 | CASSPSLPGHSYEQYF | TGTGCCAGCAGCCCTTCCCTACCGGGACACTCATACGAGCAGTACTTC
TRBJ2-1 | TRBD2 | - | TRBV18 | CASSPDSPGLARGVNEQFF | TGTGCCAGCTCACCAGACAGCCCCGGACTAGCGCGAGGGGTCAATGAGCAGTTCTTC
TRBJ2-4 | TRBD1 | many | TRBV6-5 | CASSFSRTGAKNIQYF | TGTGCCAGCAGTTTCTCTCGGACAGGAGCCAAAAACATTCAGTACTTC
TRBJ2-5 | - | many | TRBV12-3/TRBV12-4 | CASSLIVGPQKETQYF | TGTGCCAGCAGTTTAATAGTAGGACCGCAAAAAGAGACCCAGTACTTC
TRBJ2-6 | - | many | TRBV6-4 | CASSLTGSSGANVLTF | TGTGCCAGCAGTCTCACGGGCAGCTCTGGGGCCAACGTCCTGACTTTC
TRBJ2-7 | TRBD1 | many | TRBV6-1 | CASSAGTGPYEQYF | TGTGCCAGCAGTGCCGGGACAGGGCCCTACGAGCAGTACTTC
TRBJ2-3 | TRBD2 | few | TRBV24-1 | CATSDTLAVASTDTQYF | TGTGCCACCAGTGATACCCTAGCGGTAGCTAGCACAGATACGCAGTATTTT
TRBJ2-2 | TRBD1 | few | TRBV28 | CASSHYGTGMNTGELFF | TGTGCCAGCAGTCACTACGGGACAGGCATGAACACCGGGGAGCTGTTTTTT
TRBJ2-1 | - | many | TRBV7-9 | CASSYPGGDEQFF | TGTGCCAGCAGCTACCCGGGTGGTGATGAGCAGTTCTTC
TRBJ2-1 | - | - | TRBV11-2 | CASLGGDSDFVQFF | TGTGCCAGCCTGGGGGGGGACAGTGACTTCGTCCAGTTCTTC
TRBJ2-7 | TRBD2 | many | TRBV11-2 | CASTFTSGEGIYEQYF | TGTGCCAGCACCTTTACTAGCGGCGAGGGGATCTACGAGCAGTACTTC
TRBJ1-2 | - | many | TRBV24-1 | CATSDPSGAEVGYTF | TGTGCCACCAGTGATCCGAGCGGGGCCGAAGTGGGCTACACCTTC
TRBJ2-5 | TRBD1 | - | TRBV27 | CASSLYRTGQETQYF | TGTGCCAGCAGTTTATACCGGACAGGGCAAGAGACCCAGTACTTC
TRBJ2-1 | - | many | TRBV7-2 | CASSSPDEDEQFF | TGTGCCAGCAGCTCACCGGATGAAGATGAGCAGTTCTTC
TRBJ1-5 | TRBD1 | - | TRBV4-1 | CASSQGARGGQPQHF | TGCGCCAGCAGCCAAGGTGCCAGGGGGGGTCAGCCCCAGCATTTT
TRBJ2-1 | - | - | TRBV3-1 | CASSQKAPGTLNEQFF | TGTGCCAGCAGCCAAAAAGCCCCGGGGACCCTCAATGAGCAGTTCTTC
TRBJ2-7 | TRBD2 | many | TRBV28 | CASSSQLAGLSYEQYF | TGTGCCAGCAGTTCTCAACTAGCGGGACTCTCCTACGAGCAGTACTTC
TRBJ2-7 | - | - | TRBV11-2 | CASSLGPDYTHEQYF | TGTGCCAGCAGCTTAGGCCCTGACTACACCCACGAGCAGTACTTC
TRBJ2-1 | TRBD2 | few | TRBV6-1 | CASSLSGTSGNNEQFF | TGTGCCAGCAGTCTTAGCGGGACTAGCGGGAACAATGAGCAGTTCTTC
TRBJ2-1 | TRBD2 | - | TRBV27 | CASSPRLAGGRYNEQFF | TGTGCCAGCAGTCCCAGACTAGCGGGAGGGCGTTACAATGAGCAGTTCTTC
TRBJ2-6 | - | - | TRBV6-2/TRBV6-3 | CASSWAGPFSGANVLTF | TGTGCCAGCAGTTGGGCAGGTCCCTTCTCTGGGGCCAACGTCCTGACTTTC
TRBJ2-3 | TRBD1 | - | TRBV9 | CASSSGTDLTDTQCF | TGTGCCAGCAGCTCCGGGACAGACCTGACAGATACGCAGTGTTTT
TRBJ2-3 | TRBD2 | - | TRBV30 | CAWTPSGSPNTQYF | TGTGCCTGGACCCCTAGCGGGTCCCCGAATACGCAGTATTTT
TRBJ1-2 | - | few | TRBV5-1 | CASSLDRSDYGYTF | TGCGCCAGCAGCTTGGACAGGTCCGACTATGGCTACACCTTC
TRBJ2-5 | TRBD2 | - | TRBV10-3 | CAISREGRETQYF | TGTGCCATCAGTCGGGAGGGCCGGGAGACCCAGTACTTC
TRBJ1-5 | - | few | TRBV9 | CASSVAGTINQPQHF | TGTGCCAGCAGCGTAGCAGGGACAATCAATCAGCCCCAGCATTTT
TRBJ2-7 | - | few | TRBV12-3/TRBV12-4 | CASKGIRSYEQYF | TGTGCCAGCAAGGGGATTAGGTCCTACGAGCAGTACTTC
TRBJ1-5 | - | many | TRBV5-1 | CASSLGAPGQPQHF | TGCGCCAGCAGCTTGGGGGCACCGGGTCAGCCCCAGCATTTT
TRBJ2-1 | TRBD2 | many | TRBV7-8 | CASSLGALAVSYNEQFF | TGTGCCAGCAGCTTAGGCGCACTAGCGGTGAGCTACAATGAGCAGTTCTTC
TRBJ2-1 | - | few | TRBV20-1 | CSARSRPPSYNGQFF | TGCAGTGCTAGGAGTAGGCCGCCGTCCTACAATGGGCAGTTCTTC
TRBJ2-2 | - | - | TRBV9 | CASSVGRGIGTGELFF | TGTGCCAGCAGCGTAGGCAGGGGAATAGGCACCGGGGAGCTGTTTTTT
TRBJ2-7 | TRBD1 | few | TRBV12-3/TRBV12-4 | CASSHRQGVYEQYF | TGTGCCAGCAGTCACCGACAGGGGGTGTACGAGCAGTACTTC
TRBJ2-7 | TRBD2 | many | TRBV28 | CASSSLLAGEDEQYF | TGTGCCAGCAGTTCCCTACTAGCGGGAGAGGACGAGCAGTACTTC